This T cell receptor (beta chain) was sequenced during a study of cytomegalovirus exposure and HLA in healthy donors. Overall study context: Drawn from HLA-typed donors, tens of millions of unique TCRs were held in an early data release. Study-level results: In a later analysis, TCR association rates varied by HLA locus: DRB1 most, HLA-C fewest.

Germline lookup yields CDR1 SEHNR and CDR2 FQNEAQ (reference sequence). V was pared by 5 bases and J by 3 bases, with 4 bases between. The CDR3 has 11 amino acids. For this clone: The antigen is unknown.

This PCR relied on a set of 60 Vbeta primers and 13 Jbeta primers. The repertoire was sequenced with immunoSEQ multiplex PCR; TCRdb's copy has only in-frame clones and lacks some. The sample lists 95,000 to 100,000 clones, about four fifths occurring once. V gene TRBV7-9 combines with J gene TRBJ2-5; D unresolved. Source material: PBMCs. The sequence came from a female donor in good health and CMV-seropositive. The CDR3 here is CASSGKETQYF. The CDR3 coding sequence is TGTGCCAGCAGCGGCAAAGAGACCCAGTACTTC.